What follows are 28 T cell receptor beta chains derived from one specimen sequenced in a study of T cell responses to AZD1222 COVID-19 vaccine. Some clones are missing from TCRdb's copy, which holds only in-frame ones; the method was immunoSEQ multiplex PCR. The data show roughly 80,000 clones, around 85% seen once. Sequencing was performed on peripheral blood, taken 28 days after the second AZD1222 dose. All receptors derive from an adult who received the AZD1222 COVID-19 vaccine.

This clone was detected only once. This chain connects TRBV4-3 to TRBJ2-7; 8 bases map to TRBD1. The CDR3 has 14 amino acids. J lost 0 bases, V lost 4 bases, and 2 bases had no gene match. Germline V gene lookup returns CDR1 LGHNA and CDR2 YSLEER. In nucleotides, the CDR3 is TGCGCCAGCAGCCGTACAGGGGGCTCCTACGAGCAGTACTTC. Amino acids: CASSRTGGSYEQYF.

This clone was recorded once. The gene calls are TRBV6-5 and TRBJ2-2; D gene unclear. V dropped 7 bases and J dropped 3 bases, with 12 bases sitting between them. Germline loops: CDR1 MNHEY, CDR2 SVGAGI. The CDR3 sequence is 14 residues long. CDR3 bases: TGTGCCAGCAACCGTGACACTTACACCGGGGAGCTGTTTTTT. Protein product: CASNRDTYTGELFF.

This clone was seen only once. This chain uses TRBV15 with TRBJ1-5, with D perhaps TRBD1 (5 bases). V lost 4 bases to trimming and J lost 6 bases, with 10 bases between them. Germline V gives CDR1 LNHNV, CDR2 YYDKDF (reference sequence). CDR3 size: 13 residues. The CDR3 bases are TGTGCCACCAGCATCCCCGGGGGTCAGCCCCAGCATTTT. Its protein product is CATSIPGGQPQHF.

This rearrangement joins TRBV5-1 to TRBJ1-1, with a weak D call TRBD1 (6 bases). CDR1 and CDR2 from the germline V gene are SGHRS and YFSETQ. The germline V and J ends were trimmed by 1 base and 5 bases, with 9 bases remaining between them. The CDR3 runs to 13 residues. The CDR3 spells CASSLNQGTEAFF. The DNA of the CDR3 is TGCGCCAGCAGCTTGAATCAGGGGACTGAAGCTTTCTTT.

This chain joins TRBV11-3 and TRBJ2-3; D gene unclear. Per germline, CDR1 SGHNT and CDR2 YENEEA. With 6 bases removed from V and 2 bases from J, the gap between germline ends came to 6 bases. The CDR3 length is 12 residues. The CDR3 nucleotides are TGTGCCAGCAGGGGGTTCACAGATACGCAGTATTTT. This gives the protein CASRGFTDTQYF.

The genes are TRBV11-1 and TRBJ2-2; D not resolved. Per the germline V gene, CDR1 is SGHAT and CDR2 is FQDESV (reference sequence). CDR3 length: 15 amino acids. V was shortened by 5 bases and J by 1 base, with 11 bases between the two germline ends. Written as DNA, the CDR3 is TGTGCCAGCAGCCCCTTTGGGCTGAACACCGGGGAGCTGTTTTTT. Its translation: CASSPFGLNTGELFF.

This chain uses TRBV27 with TRBJ1-5; 7 nucleotides match TRBD1. V lost 6 bases to trimming and J lost 1 base; unmatched junction nucleotides: 9. The CDR3 spans 16 residues. In germline, CDR1 is MNHEY, CDR2 SMNVEV (reference sequence). CDR3 sequence reads: CASSETGIVSNQPQHF. CDR3 coding DNA: TGTGCCAGCAGCGAGACAGGGATAGTCAGCAATCAGCCCCAGCATTTT.

The chain has TRBV6-5 and TRBJ1-2, with 8 positions matching TRBD1. Per the germline V gene, CDR1 is MNHEY and CDR2 is SVGAGI. The CDR3 has 14 amino acids. V gave up 5 bases and J gave up 6 bases; unmatched junction bases: 8. The CDR3 loop reads CASSLWTGKDGYTF. As DNA, the CDR3 is TGTGCCAGCAGTCTCTGGACAGGGAAAGATGGCTACACCTTC.

The J gene is TRBJ1-1, the V gene TRBV14, with D unclear. This CDR3 is 14 amino acids long. Germline-derived CDR1 and CDR2 are SGHDN and FVKESK. V lost 0 bases and J 1 base, leaving 6 bases between the germline ends. The CDR3 coding sequence is TGTGCCAGCAGCCAAGATAGAGAGAACACTGAAGCTTTCTTT. Encoded protein: CASSQDRENTEAFF.

The CDR3 bases are TGTGCCAGCAGCTCGGGACAGGCTCGTGAAAAACTGTTTTTT. This translates into CASSSGQAREKLFF. The gene calls are TRBV28 and TRBJ1-4; 8 bases match TRBD1. CDR1 is MDHEN, CDR2 SYDVKM, per germline. V was pared by 6 bases and J by 7 bases, with 7 bases of the junction left unmatched. The CDR3 has 14 amino acids. The complete variable domain, with remaining parts taken from reference TRBV28 and TRBJ1-4, reads DVKVTQSSRYLVKRTGEKVFLECVQDMDHENMFWYRQDPGLGLRLIYFSYDVKMKEKGDIPEGYSVSREKKERFSLILESASTNQTSMYLCASSSGQAREKLFFGSGTQLSVL.

The CDR3 sequence: CASASRPSPGLQAQYF. DNA for the CDR3: TGTGCCAGCGCATCTCGACCTTCACCGGGACTTCAGGCCCAGTACTTC. V is TRBV7-2 and J is TRBJ2-5; a possible D gene is TRBD2 (6 bases). V shed 8 bases and J shed 9 bases, with 28 bases lying between them. CDR1 is SGHTA and CDR2 is FQGNSA in the germline V gene. The length of the CDR3 is 16 residues. Full variable domain (remainder filled in from reference TRBV7-2 and TRBJ2-5): GAGVSQSPSNKVTEKGKDVELRCDPISGHTALYWYRQSLGQGLEFLIYFQGNSAPDKSGLPSDRFSAERTGGSVSTLTIQRTQQEDSAVYLCASASRPSPGLQAQYFGPGTRLLVL.

The V gene is TRBV7-3, the J gene TRBJ2-3, with 8 nucleotides matching TRBD2. The CDR3 consists of 15 residues. Germline CDR1 and CDR2: SGHTA and FQGTGA. The V and J ends lost 5 bases and 4 bases, in that order; junction bases with no gene match: 8. CDR3 nucleotide sequence: TGTGCCAGCAGCCCGGGGGGGCACTCTTCAGATACGCAGTATTTT. As protein: CASSPGGHSSDTQYF.

The chain links TRBV30 to TRBJ1-6, with D tentatively TRBD1 (5 bases). This CDR3 spans 17 amino acids. With 0 bases removed from V and 0 bases from J, the gap between germline ends came to 12 bases. Germline values: CDR1 GTSNPN, CDR2 SVGIG (reference sequence). DNA of the CDR3: TGTGCCTGGAGTGTACTGGCAGGGAGCTCCTATAATTCACCCCTCCACTTT. Protein sequence: CAWSVLAGSSYNSPLHF.

The chain employs TRBV2 and TRBJ1-1, with TRBD1 as a possible D gene (6 bases). The CDR3 consists of 16 residues. CDR1 and CDR2 from the germline V gene are SNHLY and FYNNEI. V lost 5 bases and J lost 5, with 21 bases in between. The CDR3 spells CASSRSRQAGGTEAFF. The CDR3 region has the DNA TGTGCCAGCAGTCGTTCTCGACAGGCCGGAGGAACTGAAGCTTTCTTT. The full variable domain, in which reference TRBV2 and TRBJ1-1 provide the parts outside the CDR3, is EPEVTQTPSHQVTQMGQEVILRCVPISNHLYFYWYRQILGQKVEFLVSFYNNEISEKSEIFDDQFSVERPDGSNFTLKIRSTKLEDSAMYFCASSRSRQAGGTEAFFGQGTRLTVV.

The rearrangement joins TRBV7-8 to TRBJ1-3; possible D gene TRBD1, 5 bases. Per germline, CDR1 SGHVS and CDR2 FQNEAQ. Trimming pared 5 bases from V and 3 bases from J, leaving 20 bases between. The CDR3 is 17 amino acids. The CDR3 DNA sequence: TGTGCCAGCAGCCAGCGGTTCGTGGGGCTGGGTGGAAACACCATATATTTT. Its protein is CASSQRFVGLGGNTIYF.

V is TRBV9 and J is TRBJ2-2, with TRBD1 matching over 7 bases. Germline-derived CDR1 and CDR2 are SGDLS and YYNGEE. Unmatched junction bases numbered 10, after V lost 4 bases and J lost 4 bases. The CDR3 length is 16 residues. CDR3 sequence reads: CASSSPSTGTTGELFF. The DNA for the CDR3 is TGTGCCAGCAGCAGCCCGTCGACAGGGACCACCGGGGAGCTGTTTTTT.

The V and J genes are TRBV4-1 and TRBJ1-5; 7 nucleotides line up with TRBD1. CDR1 is MGHRA and CDR2 is YSYEKL in the germline V gene. V lost 2 bases and J lost 2; bases outside the gene matches: 3. The CDR3 extends over 15 amino acids. CDR3 DNA: TGCGCCAGCAGCCAACGTACAGGGGGCAATCAGCCCCAGCATTTT. Translating gives CASSQRTGGNQPQHF.

V is TRBV18 and J is TRBJ1-4, with D unresolved. Germline CDR1 and CDR2: KGHSH and LQKENI. V was trimmed by 1 base and J by 7 bases, leaving 16 bases between them. This CDR3 region has 16 residues. CDR3 DNA sequence: TGTGCCAGCTCACCACGAAGATGGGGAGGCGGTGAAAAACTGTTTTTT. Its protein product is CASSPRRWGGGEKLFF.

This chain joins TRBV7-2 and TRBJ2-7; no firm D call. The CDR3 is 15 residues long. The germline V gene has CDR1 SGHTA and CDR2 FQGNSA. The ends were cut back, 0 bases at V and 2 bases at J, with 11 bases in the middle. The CDR3 bases are TGTGCCAGCAGCTTAGCCGTCCACTCACCCTACGAGCAGTACTTC. Translation gives CASSLAVHSPYEQYF.

The chain carries TRBV2 and TRBJ2-5; D possibly uses TRBD1 or TRBD2 (5 bases each). V dropped 6 bases and J dropped 4 bases, with 9 bases sitting between them. This CDR3 is 12 amino acids long. Looked up from germline, CDR1 is SNHLY and CDR2 is FYNNEI. The CDR3 sequence is CASSRGVETQYF. DNA for the CDR3: TGTGCCAGCAGCAGAGGGGTAGAGACCCAGTACTTC.

The CDR3 sequence is CASSPPGTGGYNEQFF. Written as DNA, the CDR3 is TGTGCCAGCTCACCCCCCGGGACGGGGGGCTACAATGAGCAGTTCTTC. This sequence joins TRBV18 and TRBJ2-1; 7 bases are shared with TRBD2. This CDR3 is 16 amino acids long. Germline-derived CDR1 and CDR2 are KGHSH and LQKENI. J lost 3 bases, V lost 3 bases, and 8 bases had no gene match.

The chain carries TRBV6-5 and TRBJ2-4, with D maybe TRBD2 (5 bases). Trimming removed 6 bases at V and 0 bases at J, with 6 bases between. Per germline, CDR1 MNHEY and CDR2 SVGAGI. The CDR3 is 13 amino acids. CDR3 protein: CASRAVAKNIQYF. Here the CDR3 DNA reads TGTGCCAGCAGAGCGGTAGCCAAAAACATTCAGTACTTC.

This chain joins TRBV30 and TRBJ2-7, with D hard to call. Trimming pared 0 bases from V and 5 bases from J, leaving 2 bases between. The germline V gene encodes CDR1 GTSNPN and CDR2 SVGIG (reference sequence). The CDR3 is made up of 10 amino acids. CDR3 residues: CAWSVNEQYF. The CDR3 DNA reads as TGTGCCTGGAGTGTAAACGAGCAGTACTTC.

The gene calls are TRBV24-1 and TRBJ2-5; 12 bases agree with TRBD2. The CDR3 is made up of 15 amino acids. Germline CDR1 KGHDR, CDR2 SFDVKD. V was clipped by 4 bases and J by 4 bases; unmatched bases: 3. The CDR3 DNA follows: TGTGCCACCAGTGACCCGACTAGCGGGGGAGAGACCCAGTACTTC. It encodes CATSDPTSGGETQYF.

This clone appeared a single time. The chain has TRBV4-2 and TRBJ2-3; 15 nucleotides align to TRBD2. There are 19 residues in the CDR3. Germline CDR1 and CDR2: LGHNA and YNFKEQ. V dropped 5 bases and J dropped 0; count of bases not matched to a gene: 9. The CDR3 is CASSAGLAGGPSSTDTQYF. In DNA, the CDR3 is TGTGCCAGCAGCGCGGGACTAGCGGGGGGCCCTTCTAGCACAGATACGCAGTATTTT.

The gene calls are TRBV2 and TRBJ2-1; no definite D call. The CDR3 runs to 11 residues. V was clipped by 1 base and J by 7 bases, with 2 bases between them. Germline CDR1 reads SNHLY; CDR2 reads FYNNEI. The chain's CDR3 is CASSEGNEQFF. The DNA for the CDR3 is TGTGCCAGCAGTGAAGGGAATGAGCAGTTCTTC.

This chain joins TRBV6-4 and TRBJ2-7; D call uncertain. Germline loops: CDR1 MRHNA, CDR2 SNTAGT. Trimming took off 7 bases at V and 5 bases at J, with 18 bases between the two ends. The length of the CDR3 is 14 residues. The CDR3 DNA follows: TGTGCCAGCACTAACGGCGGCGAGCCCAACGAGCAGTACTTC. Its translation is CASTNGGEPNEQYF.

The gene calls are TRBV6-5 and TRBJ1-3, with D possibly TRBD1 on 5 matching bases. CDR1 is MNHEY, CDR2 SVGAGI, per germline. The CDR3 has 14 residues. Deletions cut 11 bases from V and 0 bases from J, with 14 bases between. The CDR3 is CAAVGGSSGNTIYF. In DNA form, the CDR3 reads TGTGCCGCTGTGGGGGGAAGCTCTGGAAACACCATATATTTT.